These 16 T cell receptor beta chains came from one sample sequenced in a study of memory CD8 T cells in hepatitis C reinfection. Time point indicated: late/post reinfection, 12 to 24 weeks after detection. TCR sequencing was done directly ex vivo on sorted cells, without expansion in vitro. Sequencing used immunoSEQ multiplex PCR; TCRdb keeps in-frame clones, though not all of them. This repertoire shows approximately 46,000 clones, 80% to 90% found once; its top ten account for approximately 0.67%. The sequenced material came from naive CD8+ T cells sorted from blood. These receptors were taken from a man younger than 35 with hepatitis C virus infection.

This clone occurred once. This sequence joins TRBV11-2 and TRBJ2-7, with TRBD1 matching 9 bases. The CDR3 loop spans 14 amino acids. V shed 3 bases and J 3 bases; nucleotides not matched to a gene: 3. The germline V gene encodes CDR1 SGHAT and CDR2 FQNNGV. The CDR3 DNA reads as TGTGCCAGCAGCTTCGAGGGACAGGGCTACGAGCAGTACTTC. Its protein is CASSFEGQGYEQYF. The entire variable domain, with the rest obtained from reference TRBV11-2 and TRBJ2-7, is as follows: EAGVAQSPRYKIIEKRQSVAFWCNPISGHATLYWYQQILGQGPKLLIQFQNNGVVDDSQLPKDRFSAERLKGVDSTLKIQPAKLEDSAVYLCASSFEGQGYEQYFGPGTRLTVT.

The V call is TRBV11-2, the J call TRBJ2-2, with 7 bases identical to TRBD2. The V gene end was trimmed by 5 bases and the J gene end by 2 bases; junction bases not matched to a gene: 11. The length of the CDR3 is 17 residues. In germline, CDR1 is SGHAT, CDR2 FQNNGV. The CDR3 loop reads CASSAPGRGLNTGELFF. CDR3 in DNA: TGTGCCAGCAGCGCCCCAGGGAGGGGTCTTAACACCGGGGAGCTGTTTTTT.

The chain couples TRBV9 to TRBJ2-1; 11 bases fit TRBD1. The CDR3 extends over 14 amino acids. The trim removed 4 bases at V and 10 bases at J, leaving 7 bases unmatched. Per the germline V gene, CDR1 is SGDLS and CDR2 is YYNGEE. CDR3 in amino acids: CASSPRDRGREQFF. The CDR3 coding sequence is TGTGCCAGCAGCCCCCGGGACAGGGGGAGAGAGCAGTTCTTC.

The CDR3 DNA sequence: TGTGCCAGCACCTCCGGGCTAGCGGGGGGGCGGGAGCAGTTCTTC. Translating gives CASTSGLAGGREQFF. The chain couples TRBV6-5 to TRBJ2-1, with 12 bases matching TRBD2. Germline-derived CDR1 and CDR2 are MNHEY and SVGAGI. The CDR3 has 15 residues. Losses at the gene ends were 7 bases for V and 10 bases for J; bases not matched to a gene: 11.

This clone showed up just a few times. CDR3 bases: TGTGCCAGCAGCGTAGAAGAGGGTTCCTACAATGAGCAGTTCTTC. This sequence encodes CASSVEEGSYNEQFF. The chain uses TRBV9 and TRBJ2-1; D might be TRBD2 (5 bases). CDR1 SGDLS and CDR2 YYNGEE come from the germline V gene. This CDR3 spans 15 amino acids. V was cut by 0 bases and J by 1 base, with 8 bases left in between.

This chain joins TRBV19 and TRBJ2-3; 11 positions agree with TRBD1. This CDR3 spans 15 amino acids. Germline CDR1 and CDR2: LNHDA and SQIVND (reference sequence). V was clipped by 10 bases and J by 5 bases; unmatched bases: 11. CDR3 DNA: TGTGCCATCAGCCCCAGGACAGGGGGCTTAGATACGCAGTATTTT. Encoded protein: CAISPRTGGLDTQYF. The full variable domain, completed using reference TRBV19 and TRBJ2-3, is DGGITQSPKYLFRKEGQNVTLSCEQNLNHDAMYWYRQDPGQGLRLIYYSQIVNDFQKGDIAEGYSVSREKKESFPLTVTSAQKNPTAFYLCAISPRTGGLDTQYFGPGTRLTVL.

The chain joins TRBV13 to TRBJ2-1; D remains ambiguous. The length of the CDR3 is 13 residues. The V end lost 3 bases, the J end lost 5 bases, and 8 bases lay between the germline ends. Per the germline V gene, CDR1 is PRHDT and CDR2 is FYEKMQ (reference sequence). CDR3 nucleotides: TGTGCCAGCAGCTTTGGCAGGAACAATGAGCAGTTCTTC. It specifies CASSFGRNNEQFF.

Here the CDR3 reads CASSLGTAYEQYF. CDR3 DNA sequence: TGTGCCAGCAGTTTAGGCACCGCCTACGAGCAGTACTTC. V and J are TRBV27 and TRBJ2-7; the D is unclear. CDR1 and CDR2 (germline): MNHEY, SMNVEV (reference sequence). The V and J ends lost 2 bases and 2 bases respectively, with 7 bases between them. This CDR3 has 13 residues.

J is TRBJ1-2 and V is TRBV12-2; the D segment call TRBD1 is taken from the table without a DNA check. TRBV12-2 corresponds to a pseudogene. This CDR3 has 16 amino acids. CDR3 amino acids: CASRAPTGGDGYGYTF. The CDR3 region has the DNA TGTGCAAGTCGCGCCCCGACAGGGGGGGACGGGTATGGCTACACCTTC.

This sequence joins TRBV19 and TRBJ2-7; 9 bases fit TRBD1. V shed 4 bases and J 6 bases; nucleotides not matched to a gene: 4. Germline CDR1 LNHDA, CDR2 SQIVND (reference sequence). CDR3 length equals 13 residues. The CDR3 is CASSTGTGLEQYF. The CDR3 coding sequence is TGTGCCAGTAGTACGGGGACAGGGCTCGAGCAGTACTTC.

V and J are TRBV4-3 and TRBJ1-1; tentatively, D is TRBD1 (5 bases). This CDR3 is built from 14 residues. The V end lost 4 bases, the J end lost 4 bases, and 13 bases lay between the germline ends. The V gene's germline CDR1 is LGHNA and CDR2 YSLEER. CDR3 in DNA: TGCGCCAGCAGCCCTTTTATAGGGGTCACTGAAGCTTTCTTT. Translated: CASSPFIGVTEAFF.

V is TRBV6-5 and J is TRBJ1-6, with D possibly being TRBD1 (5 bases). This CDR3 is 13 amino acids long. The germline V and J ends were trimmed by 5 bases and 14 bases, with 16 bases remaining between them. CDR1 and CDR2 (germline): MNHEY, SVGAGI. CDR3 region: CASSLGGDLSLHF. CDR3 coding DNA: TGTGCCAGCAGTCTGGGGGGGGATTTGTCCCTCCACTTT.

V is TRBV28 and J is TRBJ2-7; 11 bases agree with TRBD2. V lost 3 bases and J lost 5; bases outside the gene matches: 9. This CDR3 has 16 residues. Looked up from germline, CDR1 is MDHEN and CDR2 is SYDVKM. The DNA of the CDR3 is TGTGCCAGCAGTTTCGGTAGCGGGAGGGCCGAGGACGAGCAGTACTTC. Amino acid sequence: CASSFGSGRAEDEQYF.

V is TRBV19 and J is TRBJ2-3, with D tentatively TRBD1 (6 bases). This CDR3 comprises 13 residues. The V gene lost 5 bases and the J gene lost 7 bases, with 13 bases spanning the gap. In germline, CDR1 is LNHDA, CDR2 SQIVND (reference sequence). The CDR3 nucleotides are TGTGCCAGTAGTCCCCCGGGACACTATACGCAGTATTTT. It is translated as CASSPPGHYTQYF. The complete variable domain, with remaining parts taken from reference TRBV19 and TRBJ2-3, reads DGGITQSPKYLFRKEGQNVTLSCEQNLNHDAMYWYRQDPGQGLRLIYYSQIVNDFQKGDIAEGYSVSREKKESFPLTVTSAQKNPTAFYLCASSPPGHYTQYFGPGTRLTVL.

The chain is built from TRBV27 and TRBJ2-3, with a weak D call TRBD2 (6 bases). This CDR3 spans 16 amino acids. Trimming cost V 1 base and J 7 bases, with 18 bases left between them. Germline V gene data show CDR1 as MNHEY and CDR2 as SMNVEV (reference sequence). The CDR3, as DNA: TGTGCCAGCAGTTTATGGGGGGAGGTGTCCGCATATACGCAGTATTTT. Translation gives CASSLWGEVSAYTQYF.

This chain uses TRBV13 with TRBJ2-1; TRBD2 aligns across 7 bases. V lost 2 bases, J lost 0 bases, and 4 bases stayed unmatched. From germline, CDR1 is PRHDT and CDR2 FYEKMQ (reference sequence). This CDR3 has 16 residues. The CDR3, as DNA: TGTGCCAGCAGCTTACTCGGGACTACCTCCTACAATGAGCAGTTCTTC. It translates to CASSLLGTTSYNEQFF.